Presented here are 14 T cell receptor beta chains from one specimen sequenced in a study of cytomegalovirus exposure and HLA in healthy donors. Primers for the PCR totalled 60 Vbeta and 13 Jbeta. Some clones are missing from TCRdb's copy, which holds only in-frame ones; the method was immunoSEQ multiplex PCR. This repertoire shows 90,000 to 140,000 clones, roughly 79% found once; its top ten account for approximately 5.6%. The material sequenced was PBMCs. The receptor source for this set is a male donor in good health and CMV-seronegative.

Only one count was recorded for this clone. The chain links TRBV9 to TRBJ1-3, with D unresolved. CDR1 is SGDLS, CDR2 YYNGEE, per germline. The V end was cut by 8 bases, the J end by 3 bases, with 12 bases between. The CDR3 runs 13 residues. CDR3 sequence: CASWGGYGNTIYF. The CDR3 DNA sequence: TGTGCCAGTTGGGGAGGGTATGGAAACACCATATATTTT.

The rearrangement links TRBV9 to TRBJ2-3; 11 bases align to TRBD2. From germline, CDR1 is SGDLS and CDR2 YYNGEE. The V segment lost 3 bases and the J segment 0 bases; nucleotides outside the gene matches: 9. The CDR3 has 18 amino acids. The CDR3, as DNA: TGTGCCAGCAGCGGATTAGCGGGAGGGCCAGGTAGCACAGATACGCAGTATTTT. It translates to CASSGLAGGPGSTDTQYF.

This clone was seen only a few times. The gene calls are TRBV7-9 and TRBJ1-6; a weak D match, TRBD1 (5 bases). The CDR3 extends over 15 amino acids. V shed 4 bases and J shed 2 bases, with 9 bases lying between them. The germline CDR1 and CDR2 sequences are SEHNR and FQNEAQ (reference sequence). The CDR3 DNA sequence: TGTGCCAGCAGCTCGGGGGTAGCCTATAATTCACCCCTCCACTTT. Amino acids: CASSSGVAYNSPLHF. Full variable domain (remainder filled in from reference TRBV7-9 and TRBJ1-6): DTGVSQNPRHKITKRGQNVTFRCDPISEHNRLYWYRQTLGQGPEFLTYFQNEAQLEKSRLLSDRFSAERPKGSFSTLEIQRTEQGDSAMYLCASSSGVAYNSPLHFGNGTRLTVT.

This clone was counted only a few times. This chain joins TRBV5-5 and TRBJ1-3; weak D call: TRBD1 (6 bases). CDR1 and CDR2 from the germline V gene are SGHKS and YYEKEE (reference sequence). Trimming left V 4 bases short and J 0 bases short, with 14 bases between. The CDR3 has 16 amino acids. CDR3 coding DNA: TGTGCCAGCAGCAGCGACAGGAGGAGCTCTGGAAACACCATATATTTT. It specifies CASSSDRRSSGNTIYF.

V is TRBV5-1 and J is TRBJ2-1, with 12 bases identical to TRBD2. The CDR3 extends over 15 amino acids. J gave up 9 bases and V 4 bases, and 8 bases lay outside the gene matches. The germline gives CDR1 SGHRS, CDR2 YFSETQ. CDR3 loop: CASSPRTSGKTEQFF. The CDR3 DNA sequence: TGCGCCAGCAGCCCCCGGACTAGCGGGAAAACTGAGCAGTTCTTC.

The count of this clone is one. The V call is TRBV11-2, the J call TRBJ2-3; 7 bases map to TRBD2. From germline, CDR1 is SGHAT and CDR2 FQNNGV. This CDR3 has 15 residues. V dropped 4 bases and J dropped 3; count of bases not matched to a gene: 7. CDR3 region: CASSSSGFVTDTQYF. In DNA, the CDR3 is TGTGCCAGCAGCTCTAGCGGTTTCGTTACAGATACGCAGTATTTT.

This chain uses TRBV5-8 with TRBJ2-7; D possibly corresponds to TRBD2 (5 bases). V was trimmed by 1 base and J by 0 bases, leaving 11 bases between them. Germline CDR1 SGHTS, CDR2 YDEGEE. The CDR3 extends over 15 amino acids. The CDR3 DNA reads as TGTGCCAGCAGCTTGCCCGGGGATCCCTCCTACGAGCAGTACTTC. Amino acids: CASSLPGDPSYEQYF.

On this clone itself: A junction end diverges from the germline sequence, so it may reflect a read error. The identical CDR3 is also encoded by other nucleotide sequences in the sample. The V gene is TRBV30, the J gene TRBJ2-1; TRBD2 agrees at 8 bases. Germline V gene lookup returns CDR1 GTSNPN and CDR2 SVGIG (reference sequence). The CDR3 is 17 amino acids. The CDR3 DNA reads as TGTGCTTGGATGCGGCGGCCGGGACTAGTAGGCCACAATGAGCAGTTCTTC. The encoded protein is CAWMRRPGLVGHNEQFF.

This clone has just one count. The V call is TRBV13, the J call TRBJ1-3; TRBD1 aligns across 7 bases. CDR1 and CDR2 from the germline V gene are PRHDT and FYEKMQ (reference sequence). The trim removed 7 bases at V and 0 bases at J, leaving 6 bases unmatched. This CDR3 region has 15 residues. The CDR3 here is CASNRGAASGNTIYF. The DNA for the CDR3 is TGTGCCAGCAACAGGGGTGCCGCCTCTGGAAACACCATATATTTT.

V and J are TRBV5-1 and TRBJ1-6; 8 nucleotides agree with TRBD1. CDR1 is SGHRS and CDR2 is YFSETQ in the germline V gene. V lost 5 bases, J lost 6 bases, and 7 bases stayed unmatched. The CDR3 is 15 amino acids. This chain's CDR3 is CASSSGTGRNSPLHF. Here the CDR3 DNA reads TGCGCCAGCAGTTCCGGGACAGGCCGTAATTCACCCCTCCACTTT. Based on the CDR3 plus reference TRBV5-1 and TRBJ1-6, the full variable domain is KAGVTQTPRYLIKTRGQQVTLSCSPISGHRSVSWYQQTPGQGLQFLFEYFSETQRNKGNFPGRFSGRQFSNSRSEMNVSTLELGDSALYLCASSSGTGRNSPLHFGNGTRLTVT.

The rearrangement links TRBV27 to TRBJ1-2, with D maybe TRBD1 (5 bases). The CDR3 has 13 amino acids. V was shortened by 6 bases and J by 7 bases, with 15 bases between the two germline ends. Germline values: CDR1 MNHEY, CDR2 SMNVEV (reference sequence). The CDR3 DNA follows: TGTGCCAGCAGCCCAGGGCCCGGTCCTGGCTACACCTTC. It yields the protein CASSPGPGPGYTF.

The V call is TRBV19, the J call TRBJ1-2; 9 bases align to TRBD1. V lost 4 bases, J lost 8 bases, and 11 bases stayed unmatched. The CDR3 loop spans 15 amino acids. CDR1 is LNHDA, CDR2 SQIVND, per germline (reference sequence). The CDR3 is CASSTITGGAKGYTF. In nucleotides, the CDR3 is TGTGCCAGTAGTACCATTACAGGGGGCGCAAAAGGCTACACCTTC.

V and J are TRBV6-5 and TRBJ1-1; D ambiguous. Between the trimmed V and J ends, which lost 0 bases and 1 base, there was a span of 6 bases. The germline V gene encodes CDR1 MNHEY and CDR2 SVGAGI. The CDR3 totals 14 residues. The CDR3 is CASSYSMRNTEAFF. The DNA for the CDR3 is TGTGCCAGCAGTTACTCGATGCGGAACACTGAAGCTTTCTTT.

This chain connects TRBV7-9 to TRBJ2-4; TRBD1 matches 7 bases. CDR1 SEHNR and CDR2 FQNEAQ come from the germline V gene (reference sequence). This CDR3 has 14 amino acids. The ends lost 5 bases at V and 3 bases at J; junction bases unmatched: 4. Written as DNA, the CDR3 is TGTGCCAGCAGCCCCGGGACAGACAAAAACATTCAGTACTTC. Protein: CASSPGTDKNIQYF.